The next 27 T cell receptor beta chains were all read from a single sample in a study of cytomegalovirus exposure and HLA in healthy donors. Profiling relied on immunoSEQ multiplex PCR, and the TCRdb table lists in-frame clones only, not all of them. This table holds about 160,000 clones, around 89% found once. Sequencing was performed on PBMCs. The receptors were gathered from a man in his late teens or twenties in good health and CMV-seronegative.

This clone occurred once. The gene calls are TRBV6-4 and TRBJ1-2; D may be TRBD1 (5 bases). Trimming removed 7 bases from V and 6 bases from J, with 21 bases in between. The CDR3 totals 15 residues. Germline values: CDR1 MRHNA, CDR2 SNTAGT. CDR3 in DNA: TGTGCCAGCATGAAGGGGTCGGGTTCCCCAGATGGCTACACCTTC. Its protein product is CASMKGSGSPDGYTF.

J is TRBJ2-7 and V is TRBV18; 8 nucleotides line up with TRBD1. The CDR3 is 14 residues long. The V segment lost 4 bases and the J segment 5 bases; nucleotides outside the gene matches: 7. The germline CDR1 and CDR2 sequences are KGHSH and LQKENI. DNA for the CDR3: TGTGCCAGCTCACTCCGACAGGGGAACCACGAGCAGTACTTC. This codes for CASSLRQGNHEQYF. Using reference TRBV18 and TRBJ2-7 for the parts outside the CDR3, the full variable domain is NAGVMQNPRHLVRRRGQEARLRCSPMKGHSHVYWYRQLPEEGLKFMVYLQKENIIDESGMPKERFSAEFPKEGPSILRIQQVVRGDSAAYFCASSLRQGNHEQYFGPGTRLTVT.

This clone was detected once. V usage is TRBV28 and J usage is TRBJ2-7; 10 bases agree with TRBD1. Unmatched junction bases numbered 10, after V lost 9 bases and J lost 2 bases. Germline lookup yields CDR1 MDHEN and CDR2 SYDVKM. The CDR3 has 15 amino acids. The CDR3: CASRQGASGAYEQYF. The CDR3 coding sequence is TGTGCCAGTAGACAGGGGGCTAGCGGAGCCTACGAGCAGTACTTC.

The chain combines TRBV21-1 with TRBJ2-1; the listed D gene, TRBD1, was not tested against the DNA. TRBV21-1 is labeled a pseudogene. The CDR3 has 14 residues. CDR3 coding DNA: TGTGCCAGCAGCATACGGGACAGGGTTGATGAGCAGTTCTTC. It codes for CASSIRDRVDEQFF.

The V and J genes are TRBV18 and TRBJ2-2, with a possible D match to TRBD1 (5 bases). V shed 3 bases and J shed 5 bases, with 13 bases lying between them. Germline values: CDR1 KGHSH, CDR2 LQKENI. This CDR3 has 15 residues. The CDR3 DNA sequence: TGTGCCAGCTCACCTGTCAGGGTGGGAACCGGGGAGCTGTTTTTT. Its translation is CASSPVRVGTGELFF. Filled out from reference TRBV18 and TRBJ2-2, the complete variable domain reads NAGVMQNPRHLVRRRGQEARLRCSPMKGHSHVYWYRQLPEEGLKFMVYLQKENIIDESGMPKERFSAEFPKEGPSILRIQQVVRGDSAAYFCASSPVRVGTGELFFGEGSRLTVL.

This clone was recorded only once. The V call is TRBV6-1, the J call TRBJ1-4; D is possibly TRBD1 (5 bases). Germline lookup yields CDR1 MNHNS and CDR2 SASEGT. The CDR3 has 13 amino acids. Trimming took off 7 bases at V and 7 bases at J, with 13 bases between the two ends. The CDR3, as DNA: TGTGCCAGCACCTCGGGGGGGATTGAAAAACTGTTTTTT. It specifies CASTSGGIEKLFF.

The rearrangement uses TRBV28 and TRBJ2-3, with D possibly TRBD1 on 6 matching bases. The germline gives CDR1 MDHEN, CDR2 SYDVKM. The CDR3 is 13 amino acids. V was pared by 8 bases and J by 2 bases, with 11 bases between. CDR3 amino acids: CASGTSFTDTQYF. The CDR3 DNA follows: TGTGCCAGCGGGACATCCTTCACAGATACGCAGTATTTT. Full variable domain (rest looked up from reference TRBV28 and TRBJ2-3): DVKVTQSSRYLVKRTGEKVFLECVQDMDHENMFWYRQDPGLGLRLIYFSYDVKMKEKGDIPEGYSVSREKKERFSLILESASTNQTSMYLCASGTSFTDTQYFGPGTRLTVL.

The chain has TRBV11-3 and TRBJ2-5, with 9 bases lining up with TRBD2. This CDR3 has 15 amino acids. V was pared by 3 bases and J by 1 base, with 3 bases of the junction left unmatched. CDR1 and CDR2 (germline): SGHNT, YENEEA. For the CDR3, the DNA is TGTGCCAGCAGCTTGGGGCGGGGGGGCCAAGAGACCCAGTACTTC. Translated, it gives CASSLGRGGQETQYF.

The CDR3 DNA reads TGTGCCAGCCTCCCCCCACAGGGAAATGCTCAGCCCCAGCATTTT. Its translation: CASLPPQGNAQPQHF. V is TRBV28 and J is TRBJ1-5, with D possibly being TRBD1 (6 bases). Germline-derived CDR1 and CDR2 are MDHEN and SYDVKM. V was trimmed by 8 bases and J by 6 bases, leaving 20 bases between them. This CDR3 has 15 residues.

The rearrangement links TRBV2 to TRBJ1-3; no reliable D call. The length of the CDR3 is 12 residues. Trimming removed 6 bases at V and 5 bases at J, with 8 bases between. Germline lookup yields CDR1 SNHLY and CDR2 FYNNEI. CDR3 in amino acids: CASREERNTIYF. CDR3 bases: TGTGCCAGCAGGGAGGAGAGAAACACCATATATTTT.

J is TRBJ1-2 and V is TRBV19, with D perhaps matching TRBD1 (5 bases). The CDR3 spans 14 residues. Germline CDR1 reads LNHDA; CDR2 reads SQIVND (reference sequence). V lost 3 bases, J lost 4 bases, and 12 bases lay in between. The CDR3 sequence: CASSIPGGTYGYTF. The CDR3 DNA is TGTGCCAGTAGTATCCCCGGGGGTACCTATGGCTACACCTTC.

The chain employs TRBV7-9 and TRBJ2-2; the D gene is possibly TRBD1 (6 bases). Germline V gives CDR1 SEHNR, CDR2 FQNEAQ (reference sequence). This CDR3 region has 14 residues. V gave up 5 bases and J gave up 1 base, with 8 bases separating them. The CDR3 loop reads CASSQDRNTGELFF. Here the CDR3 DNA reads TGTGCCAGCAGCCAGGACAGGAACACCGGGGAGCTGTTTTTT.

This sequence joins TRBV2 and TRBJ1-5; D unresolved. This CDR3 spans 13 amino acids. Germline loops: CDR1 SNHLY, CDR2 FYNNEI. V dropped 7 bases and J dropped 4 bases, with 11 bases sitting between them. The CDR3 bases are TGTGCCAGCATGGGAGAAAGGAATCAGCCCCAGCATTTT. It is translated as CASMGERNQPQHF.

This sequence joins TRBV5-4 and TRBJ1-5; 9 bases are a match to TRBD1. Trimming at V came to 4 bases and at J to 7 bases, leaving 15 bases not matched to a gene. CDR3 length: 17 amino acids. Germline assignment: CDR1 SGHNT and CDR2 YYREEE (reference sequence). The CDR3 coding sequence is TGTGCCAGCAGCAACCGAAGTGGCGGGACAGGGAGCCAGCCCCAGCATTTT. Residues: CASSNRSGGTGSQPQHF.

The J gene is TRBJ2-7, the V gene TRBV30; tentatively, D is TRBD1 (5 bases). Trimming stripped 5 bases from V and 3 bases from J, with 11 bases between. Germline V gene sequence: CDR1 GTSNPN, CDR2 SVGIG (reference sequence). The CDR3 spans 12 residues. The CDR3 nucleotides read TGTGCCTGGCAGGGAAGCAGCTACGAGCAGTACGTC. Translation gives CAWQGSSYEQYV.

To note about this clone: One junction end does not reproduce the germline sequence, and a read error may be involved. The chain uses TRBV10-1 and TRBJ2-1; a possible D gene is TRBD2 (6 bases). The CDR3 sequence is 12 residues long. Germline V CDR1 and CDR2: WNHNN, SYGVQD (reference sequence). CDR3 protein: CASSAPTRPMIF. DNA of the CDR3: TGCGCCAGCAGTGCCCCGACTAGGCCCATGATCTTC.

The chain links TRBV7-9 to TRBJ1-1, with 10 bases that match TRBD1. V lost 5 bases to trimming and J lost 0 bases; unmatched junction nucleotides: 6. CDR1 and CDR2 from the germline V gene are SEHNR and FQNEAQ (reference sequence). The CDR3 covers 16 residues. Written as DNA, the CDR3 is TGTGCCAGCAGCGGGACAGGGGTCGCCCTGAACACTGAAGCTTTCTTT. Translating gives CASSGTGVALNTEAFF.

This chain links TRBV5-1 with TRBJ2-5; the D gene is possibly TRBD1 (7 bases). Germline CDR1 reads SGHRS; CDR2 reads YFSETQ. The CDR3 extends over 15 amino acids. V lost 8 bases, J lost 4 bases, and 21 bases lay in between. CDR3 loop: CASFRQGGSGETQYF. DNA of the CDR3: TGCGCCAGTTTTCGACAGGGAGGATCGGGAGAGACCCAGTACTTC.

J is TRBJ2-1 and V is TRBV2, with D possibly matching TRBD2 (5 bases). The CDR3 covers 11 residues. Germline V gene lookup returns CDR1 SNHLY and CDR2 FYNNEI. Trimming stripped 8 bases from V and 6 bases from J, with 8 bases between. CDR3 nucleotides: TGTGCCAGCTTGAGGGCCAATGAGCAGTTCTTC. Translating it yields CASLRANEQFF.

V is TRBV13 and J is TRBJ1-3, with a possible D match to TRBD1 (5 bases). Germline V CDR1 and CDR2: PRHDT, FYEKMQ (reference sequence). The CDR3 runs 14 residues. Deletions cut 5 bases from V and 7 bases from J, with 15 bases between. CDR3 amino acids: CASSRATGGNTIYF. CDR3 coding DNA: TGTGCCAGCAGCCGGGCAACCGGGGGGAACACCATATATTTT.

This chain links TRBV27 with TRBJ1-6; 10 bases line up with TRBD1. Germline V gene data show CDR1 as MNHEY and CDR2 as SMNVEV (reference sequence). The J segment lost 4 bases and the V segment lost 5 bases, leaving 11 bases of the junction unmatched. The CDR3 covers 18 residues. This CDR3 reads CASSPRDRGLHYNSPLHF. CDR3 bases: TGTGCCAGCAGTCCCCGGGACAGGGGACTTCATTATAATTCACCCCTCCACTTT.

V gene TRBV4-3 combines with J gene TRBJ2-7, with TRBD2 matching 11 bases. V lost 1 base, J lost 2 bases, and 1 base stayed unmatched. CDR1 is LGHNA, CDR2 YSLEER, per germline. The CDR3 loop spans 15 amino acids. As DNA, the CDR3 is TGCGCCAGCAGCCAAGCACTAGCGGGAGCCTACGAGCAGTACTTC. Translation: CASSQALAGAYEQYF.

Written as DNA, the CDR3 is TGTGCCAGCCTTCGACAGGGCGGGAACATTCAGTACTTC. The encoded protein is CASLRQGGNIQYF. This rearrangement joins TRBV28 to TRBJ2-4; the match to TRBD1 covers 7 bases. Germline trimming cut 8 bases from V and 7 bases from J; bases unmatched to any gene: 8. Per germline, CDR1 MDHEN and CDR2 SYDVKM. There are 13 residues in the CDR3.

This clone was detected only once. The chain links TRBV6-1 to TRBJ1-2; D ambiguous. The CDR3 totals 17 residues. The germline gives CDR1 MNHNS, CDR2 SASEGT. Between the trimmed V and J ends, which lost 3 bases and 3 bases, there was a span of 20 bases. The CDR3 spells CASSESGSRGIDYGYTF. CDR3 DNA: TGTGCCAGCAGTGAGTCCGGGTCCCGGGGTATAGACTATGGCTACACCTTC.

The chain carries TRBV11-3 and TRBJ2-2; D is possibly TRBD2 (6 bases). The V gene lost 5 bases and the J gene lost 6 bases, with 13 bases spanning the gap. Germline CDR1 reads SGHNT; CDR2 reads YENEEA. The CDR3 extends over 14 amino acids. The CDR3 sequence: CASSPSGGSGELFF. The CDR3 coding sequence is TGTGCCAGCAGCCCGTCCGGAGGGTCCGGGGAGCTGTTTTTT.

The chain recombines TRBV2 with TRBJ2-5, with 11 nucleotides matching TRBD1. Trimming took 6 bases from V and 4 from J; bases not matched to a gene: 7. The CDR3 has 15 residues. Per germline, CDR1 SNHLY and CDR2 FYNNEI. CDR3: CASSEDRGRVETQYF. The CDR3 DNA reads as TGTGCCAGCAGCGAGGACAGGGGGCGGGTAGAGACCCAGTACTTC.

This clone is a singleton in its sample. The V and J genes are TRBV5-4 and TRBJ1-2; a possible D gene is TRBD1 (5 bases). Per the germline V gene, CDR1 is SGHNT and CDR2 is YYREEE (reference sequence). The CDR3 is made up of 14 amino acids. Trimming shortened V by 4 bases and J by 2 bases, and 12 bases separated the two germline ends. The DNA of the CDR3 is TGTGCCAGCAGCCCGTGGGGGGGGAACTATGGCTACACCTTC. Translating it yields CASSPWGGNYGYTF.